This T cell receptor beta chain was profiled in a study of CD8 T cells in ankylosing spondylitis. Broader study findings: Before this, some motif variants had been reported in reactive arthritis synovial fluid and blood. Apparently characteristic of ankylosing spondylitis blood was a TCR beta motif (eight highly homologous variants).

Looked up from germline, CDR1 is SGHRS and CDR2 is YFSETQ. CDR3 size: 12 residues. The V end was cut by 5 bases, the J end by 5 bases, with 10 bases between. This clonotype appeared a few times. Antigen specificity is unknown. TCRdb recomputed calls from the 5' RACE reads with MiXCR, one row per CDR3 protein. Altogether approximately 500,000 distinct CDR3 sequences are present, approximately 12% being singletons, with the ten largest covering under 7.5%. Material: blood, either unsorted or a sorted T cell fraction (not recorded which). The genes are TRBV5-1 and TRBJ1-1; no reliable D call. This TCR derives from a male donor with ankylosing spondylitis. The CDR3 sequence: CASRLTKTEAFF. The CDR3 DNA sequence: TGCGCCAGCAGACTGACGAAAACTGAAGCTTTCTTT.